This TCR beta chain is drawn from a study of blood T cells in healthy people across ages. It was with a sample-barcoded 5' primer and a J-beta primer mix that a second PCR of about 6 to 12 cycles was run. TCRdb ran MiXCR on the 5' RACE reads and lists one entry per CDR3 protein. Among more than 650,000 distinct CDR3 sequences listed, about 53% were seen once. This clonotype was seen a few times. Deletions cut 6 bases from V and 3 bases from J, with 6 bases between. CDR1 and CDR2 from the germline V gene are SQVTM and ANQGSEA. The CDR3 extends over 11 amino acids. Sequenced material: blood. The TCR originated in a man aged 80 or over in good health. The chain links TRBV29-1 to TRBJ2-4; TRBD2 might be the D (6 bases). The DNA for the CDR3 is TGCAGCGTGCGGGGCAAAAACATTCAGTACTTC. Its translation: CSVRGKNIQYF.